A single sample is the source of the 13 T cell receptor beta chains below, sequenced in a study of PD-L1 blockade in urothelial cancer. Using immunoSEQ multiplex PCR, the repertoire was profiled, and TCRdb retains in-frame clones only, with some absent. Of approximately 120,000 clones listed, roughly 86% were seen once; the top ten hold 2% to 2.5%. Stated time point: peripheral blood 6 weeks after treatment start. Sample: PBMCs, taken around atezolizumab (anti-PD-L1) treatment. These receptors came from a man aged 50 or older with urothelial cancer.

The chain links TRBV10-3 to TRBJ1-4; D gene unclear. V shed 4 bases and J shed 6 bases, with 9 bases lying between them. There are 13 residues in the CDR3. The V gene's germline CDR1 is ENHRY and CDR2 SYGVKD. In DNA form, the CDR3 reads TGTGCCATCAGTGTTGGAGTAGATGAAAAACTGTTTTTT. Amino acid sequence: CAISVGVDEKLFF.

The V and J genes are TRBV30 and TRBJ2-7; D might be TRBD2 (5 bases). V lost 7 bases to trimming and J lost 1 base, with 8 bases between them. In germline, CDR1 is GTSNPN, CDR2 SVGIG (reference sequence). The CDR3 runs to 11 residues. DNA for the CDR3: TGTGCCTCGGGAAATTCCTACGAGCAGTACTTC. Protein sequence: CASGNSYEQYF.

The V gene is TRBV5-1, the J gene TRBJ2-1, with 9 bases aligning to TRBD1. The CDR3 consists of 16 residues. Per germline, CDR1 SGHRS and CDR2 YFSETQ. V gave up 0 bases and J gave up 8 bases; unmatched junction bases: 9. As DNA, the CDR3 is TGCGCCAGCAGCTTGGGGTCCGGACAGGGGACCCATGAGCAGTTCTTC. Translating it yields CASSLGSGQGTHEQFF.

V is TRBV28 and J is TRBJ2-1, with 13 bases matching TRBD2. The CDR3 runs to 14 residues. J gave up 8 bases and V 5 bases, and 3 bases lay outside the gene matches. Germline CDR1 is MDHEN and CDR2 is SYDVKM. For the CDR3, the DNA is TGTGCCAGCAGTGGACTAGCGGGAGCCCATGAGCAGTTCTTC. Protein: CASSGLAGAHEQFF.

The chain has TRBV18 and TRBJ2-5; maybe TRBD1 (5 bases). Per germline, CDR1 KGHSH and CDR2 LQKENI. There are 15 residues in the CDR3. The V gene lost 1 base and the J gene lost 1 base, with 10 bases spanning the gap. CDR3 sequence (DNA): TGTGCCAGCTCACCACTCAGGGCCCTCCAAGAGACCCAGTACTTC. Translation gives CASSPLRALQETQYF.

This clone was seen just once. V usage is TRBV29-1 and J usage is TRBJ1-4, with 8 nucleotides matching TRBD1. Trimming removed 8 bases from V and 8 bases from J; junction bases left unmatched: 4. The V gene's germline CDR1 is SQVTM and CDR2 ANQGSEA. This CDR3 contains 11 residues. The CDR3 region is CSSRTGEKLFF. For the CDR3, the DNA is TGCAGCTCCCGGACAGGGGAAAAACTGTTTTTT.

The CDR3 region is CASTEDRAFGGYTF. The CDR3 DNA reads as TGTGCCAGCACCGAAGACAGAGCCTTTGGTGGCTACACCTTC. V usage is TRBV11-2 and J usage is TRBJ1-2; the D gene is possibly TRBD1 (5 bases). V lost 7 bases and J 7 bases, leaving 19 bases between the germline ends. The CDR3 is 14 amino acids. Germline V CDR1 and CDR2: SGHAT, FQNNGV.

This clone has more than one count but fewer than ten. The chain links TRBV27 to TRBJ2-4; TRBD1 matches at 9 bases. Per germline, CDR1 MNHEY and CDR2 SMNVEV (reference sequence). The CDR3 sequence is 16 residues long. Trimming at V came to 5 bases and at J to 4 bases, leaving 9 bases not matched to a gene. CDR3 region: CASSPAQGAGKNIQYF. The CDR3, as DNA: TGTGCCAGCAGTCCCGCACAGGGGGCGGGAAAAAACATTCAGTACTTC.

The CDR3 loop is CASSFGTSLSYEQYF. In nucleotides, the CDR3 is TGTGCCAGCAGCTTCGGGACTAGCCTTTCCTACGAGCAGTACTTC. The V gene is TRBV12-1, the J gene TRBJ2-7; the table names TRBD2, a call not compared with the DNA. TRBV12-1 is annotated as a pseudogene. The CDR3 length is 15 residues.

V usage is TRBV12-5 and J usage is TRBJ2-1, with 11 bases fitting TRBD2. V was pared by 6 bases and J by 5 bases, with 6 bases of the junction left unmatched. The CDR3 is 15 amino acids. Germline assignment: CDR1 LGHNT and CDR2 FRNRAP. Written as DNA, the CDR3 is TGTGCTAGTGGCCGGGGGACTAGCGGTAACAATGAGCAGTTCTTC. Protein product: CASGRGTSGNNEQFF.

The chain has TRBV27 and TRBJ1-6, with D perhaps matching TRBD1 (6 bases). This CDR3 is built from 13 residues. CDR1 is MNHEY and CDR2 is SMNVEV in the germline V gene (reference sequence). Deletions cut 6 bases from V and 5 bases from J, with 8 bases between. CDR3 sequence reads: CASRGTNNSPLHF. The DNA of the CDR3 is TGTGCCAGCAGGGGGACAAATAATTCACCCCTCCACTTT.

V is TRBV28 and J is TRBJ2-7, with 10 bases that match TRBD1. After removal of 6 bases from V and 2 bases from J, the junction contained 4 bases not matched to a gene. The CDR3 has 14 residues. In germline, CDR1 is MDHEN, CDR2 SYDVKM. The chain's CDR3 is CASRTGGATYEQYF. The CDR3 DNA is TGTGCCAGCAGGACAGGGGGCGCGACCTACGAGCAGTACTTC. Full variable domain (remainder filled in from reference TRBV28 and TRBJ2-7): DVKVTQSSRYLVKRTGEKVFLECVQDMDHENMFWYRQDPGLGLRLIYFSYDVKMKEKGDIPEGYSVSREKKERFSLILESASTNQTSMYLCASRTGGATYEQYFGPGTRLTVT.

This clone has at least ten counts. This sequence joins TRBV30 and TRBJ1-3; a weak D match, TRBD1 (6 bases). CDR1 is GTSNPN and CDR2 is SVGIG in the germline V gene (reference sequence). V was pared by 5 bases and J by 0 bases, with 11 bases between. CDR3 length equals 14 residues. This chain's CDR3 is CAWGDTDSGNTIYF. DNA for the CDR3: TGTGCCTGGGGGGACACCGACTCTGGAAACACCATATATTTT.